Listed here is a single TCR beta chain. The data are from a study of cytomegalovirus exposure and HLA in healthy donors. The PCR employed 60 Vbeta primers together with 13 Jbeta primers. In the study's own analysis: In a later analysis, around 11 million of 60 million to 80 million unique beta chains occurred in at least two donors. This table comes from immunoSEQ multiplex PCR, and its TCRdb copy is limited to in-frame clones, with some not included. V and J calls and clone size follow that table, whereas D and trimming were derived from the DNA. This table holds some 130,000 clones. Germline CDR1 reads SGHKS; CDR2 reads YYEKEE (reference sequence). J was trimmed by 4 bases and V by 3 bases; bases with no gene match: 15. This CDR3 is 18 amino acids long.

Source material: PBMCs. The J gene is TRBJ2-7, the V gene TRBV5-5, with 11 bases aligning to TRBD1. The source is a man aged 18 to 29 in good health and CMV-seronegative. This chain's CDR3 is CASSWIGTGGIGQYEQYF. The CDR3 bases are TGTGCCAGCAGCTGGATCGGGACAGGGGGTATTGGACAGTACGAGCAGTACTTC.